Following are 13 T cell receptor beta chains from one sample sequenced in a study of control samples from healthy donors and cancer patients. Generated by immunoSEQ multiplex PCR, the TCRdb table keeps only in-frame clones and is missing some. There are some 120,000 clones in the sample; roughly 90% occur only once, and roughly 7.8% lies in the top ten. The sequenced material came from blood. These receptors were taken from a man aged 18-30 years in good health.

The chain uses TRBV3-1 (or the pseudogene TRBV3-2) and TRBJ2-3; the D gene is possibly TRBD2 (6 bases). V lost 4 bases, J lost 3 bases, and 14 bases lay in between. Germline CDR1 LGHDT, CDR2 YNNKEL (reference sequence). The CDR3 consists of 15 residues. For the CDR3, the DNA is TGTGCCAGCAGCCCGGAACTAGCTGGAACAGATACGCAGTATTTT. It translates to CASSPELAGTDTQYF.

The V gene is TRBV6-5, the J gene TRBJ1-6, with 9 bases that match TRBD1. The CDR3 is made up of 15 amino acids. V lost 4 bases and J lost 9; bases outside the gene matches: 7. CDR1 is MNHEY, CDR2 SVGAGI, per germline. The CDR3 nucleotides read TGTGCCAGCAGTTCACAATCACAGGGGGCTTCACCCCTCCACTTT. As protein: CASSSQSQGASPLHF.

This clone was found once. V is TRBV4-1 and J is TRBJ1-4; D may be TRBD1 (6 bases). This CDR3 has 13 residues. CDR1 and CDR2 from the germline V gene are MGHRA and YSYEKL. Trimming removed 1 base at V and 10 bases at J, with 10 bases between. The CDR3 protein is CASSQAGAGKLFF. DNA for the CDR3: TGCGCCAGCAGCCAAGCAGGGGCAGGAAAACTGTTTTTT.

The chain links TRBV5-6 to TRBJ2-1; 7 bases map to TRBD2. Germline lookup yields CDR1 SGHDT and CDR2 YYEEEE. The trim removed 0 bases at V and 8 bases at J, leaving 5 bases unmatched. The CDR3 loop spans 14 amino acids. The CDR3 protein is CASSLGLAQYEQFF. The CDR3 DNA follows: TGTGCCAGCAGCTTGGGACTAGCACAGTATGAGCAGTTCTTC.

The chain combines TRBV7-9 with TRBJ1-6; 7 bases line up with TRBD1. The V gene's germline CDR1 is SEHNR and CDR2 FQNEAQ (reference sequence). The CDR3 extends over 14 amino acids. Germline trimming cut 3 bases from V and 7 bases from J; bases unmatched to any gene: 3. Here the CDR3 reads CASSLEGQNSPLHF. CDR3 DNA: TGTGCCAGCAGCTTGGAGGGACAGAATTCACCCCTCCACTTT.

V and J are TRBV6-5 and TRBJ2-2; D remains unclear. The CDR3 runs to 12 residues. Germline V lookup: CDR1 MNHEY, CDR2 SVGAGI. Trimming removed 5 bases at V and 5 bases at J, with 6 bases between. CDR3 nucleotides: TGTGCCAGCAGTCACGGAACCGGGGAGCTGTTTTTT. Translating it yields CASSHGTGELFF.

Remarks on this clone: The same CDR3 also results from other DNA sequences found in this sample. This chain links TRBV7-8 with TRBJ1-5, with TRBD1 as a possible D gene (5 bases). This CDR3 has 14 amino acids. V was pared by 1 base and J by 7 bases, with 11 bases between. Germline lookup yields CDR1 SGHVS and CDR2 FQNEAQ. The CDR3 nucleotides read TGTGCCAGCAGCTTAGGGGGCCGGGGGCAGCCCCAGCATTTT. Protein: CASSLGGRGQPQHF. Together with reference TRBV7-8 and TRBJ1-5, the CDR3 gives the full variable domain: GAGVSQSPRYKVAKRGQDVALRCDPISGHVSLFWYQQALGQGPEFLTYFQNEAQLDKSGLPSDRFFAERPEGSVSTLKIQRTQQEDSAVYLCASSLGGRGQPQHFGDGTRLSIL.

DNA for the CDR3: TGCGCCAGCAGCCAAGTTGACGGCATACTTAACTATGGCTACACCTTC. Translating gives CASSQVDGILNYGYTF. The chain joins TRBV4-1 to TRBJ1-2; D gene uncertain. CDR3 length equals 16 residues. CDR1 is MGHRA and CDR2 is YSYEKL in the germline V gene. V was pared by 1 base and J by 1 base, with 13 bases between.

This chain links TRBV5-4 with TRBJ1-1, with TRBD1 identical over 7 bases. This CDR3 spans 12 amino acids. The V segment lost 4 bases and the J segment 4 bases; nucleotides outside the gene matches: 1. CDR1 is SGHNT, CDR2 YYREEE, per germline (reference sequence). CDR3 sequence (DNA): TGTGCCAGCAGCCGGACAGGCACTGAAGCTTTCTTT. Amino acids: CASSRTGTEAFF.

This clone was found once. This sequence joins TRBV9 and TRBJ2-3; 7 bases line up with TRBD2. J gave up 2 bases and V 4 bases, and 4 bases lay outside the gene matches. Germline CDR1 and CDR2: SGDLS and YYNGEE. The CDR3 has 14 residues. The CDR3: CASSLRGDTDTQYF. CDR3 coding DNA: TGTGCCAGCAGCCTCCGGGGGGACACAGATACGCAGTATTTT. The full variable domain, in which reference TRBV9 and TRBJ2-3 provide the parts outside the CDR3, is DSGVTQTPKHLITATGQRVTLRCSPRSGDLSVYWYQQSLDQGLQFLIQYYNGEERAKGNILERFSAQQFPDLHSELNLSSLELGDSALYFCASSLRGDTDTQYFGPGTRLTVL.

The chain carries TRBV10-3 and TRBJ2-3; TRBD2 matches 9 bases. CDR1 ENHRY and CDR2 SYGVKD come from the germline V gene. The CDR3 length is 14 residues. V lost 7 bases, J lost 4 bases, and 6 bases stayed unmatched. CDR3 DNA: TGTGCCATCATGCGGGGGGGCCAATCAGATACGCAGTATTTT. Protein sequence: CAIMRGGQSDTQYF.

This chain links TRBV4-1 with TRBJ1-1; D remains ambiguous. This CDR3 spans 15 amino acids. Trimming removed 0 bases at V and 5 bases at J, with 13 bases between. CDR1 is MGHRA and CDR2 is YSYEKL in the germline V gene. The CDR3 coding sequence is TGCGCCAGCAGCCAAGACGCCAGTGGGCGGACTGAAGCTTTCTTT. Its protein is CASSQDASGRTEAFF.

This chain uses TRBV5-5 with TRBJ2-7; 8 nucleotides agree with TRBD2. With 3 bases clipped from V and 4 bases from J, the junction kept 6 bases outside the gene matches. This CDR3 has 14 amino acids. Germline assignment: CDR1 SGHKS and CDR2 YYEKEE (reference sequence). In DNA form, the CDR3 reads TGTGCCAGCAGCTCCCCAGGACTAGCATACGAGCAGTACTTC. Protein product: CASSSPGLAYEQYF.